The 21 T cell receptor beta chains below were found in one sample sequenced in a study of shared clonotypes between healthy human individuals. The table came from immunoSEQ multiplex PCR; TCRdb's copy has only in-frame clones and leaves some out. The sample carries about 2,500,000 clones, just over 90% recorded once. Source material: naive CD4+ T cells sorted from blood. Documented subset: CD45RA+ positively selected. The receptors shown here come from a man aged 18 to 30 in good health.

The CDR3 sequence: CASSPRQGSPLHF. As DNA, the CDR3 is TGTGCCAGCAGCCCTCGACAGGGATCACCCCTCCACTTT. This rearrangement joins TRBV7-9 to TRBJ1-6; TRBD1 agrees at 7 bases. V was clipped by 5 bases and J by 10 bases; unmatched bases: 5. CDR3 length: 13 amino acids. Germline V CDR1 and CDR2: SEHNR, FQNEAQ (reference sequence).

This chain uses TRBV12-5 with TRBJ2-5, with TRBD2 identical over 11 bases. This CDR3 spans 17 amino acids. With 5 bases clipped from V and 5 bases from J, the junction kept 13 bases outside the gene matches. CDR1 and CDR2 (germline): LGHNT, FRNRAP. CDR3 coding DNA: TGTGCTAGTGGTCGAGGGGCCGGACTAGCGGGTCAGGAGACCCAGTACTTC. It specifies CASGRGAGLAGQETQYF.

The chain combines TRBV5-8 with TRBJ2-3; D gene ambiguous. The CDR3 contains 12 residues. Trimming pared 2 bases from V and 1 base from J, leaving 2 bases between. Per germline, CDR1 SGHTS and CDR2 YDEGEE. The chain's CDR3 is CASSLRTDTQYF. As DNA, the CDR3 is TGTGCCAGCAGCTTACGCACAGATACGCAGTATTTT.

This CDR3 is CASSFNTVGGTQYF. The CDR3 coding sequence is TGTGCCAGCAGTTTCAACACGGTTGGGGGGACCCAGTACTTC. The rearrangement uses TRBV2 and TRBJ2-5; D is tentatively TRBD1 or TRBD2 (5 bases each). The CDR3 is made up of 14 amino acids. The germline V gene encodes CDR1 SNHLY and CDR2 FYNNEI. Trimming removed 5 bases from V and 7 bases from J, with 17 bases in between. The complete variable domain, with remaining parts taken from reference TRBV2 and TRBJ2-5, reads EPEVTQTPSHQVTQMGQEVILRCVPISNHLYFYWYRQILGQKVEFLVSFYNNEISEKSEIFDDQFSVERPDGSNFTLKIRSTKLEDSAMYFCASSFNTVGGTQYFGPGTRLLVL.

The chain combines TRBV7-2 with TRBJ2-4; 7 bases align to TRBD2. The V and J ends lost 3 bases and 8 bases, in that order; junction bases with no gene match: 7. The V gene's germline CDR1 is SGHTA and CDR2 FQGNSA. This CDR3 has 14 residues. The CDR3 nucleotides are TGTGCCAGCAGCTTGCCCCCGACTAGCCACATTCAGTACTTC. Translated: CASSLPPTSHIQYF.

The chain combines TRBV7-2 with TRBJ1-5; no definite D call. The germline V gene has CDR1 SGHTA and CDR2 FQGNSA. The CDR3 has 18 residues. Trimming removed 3 bases from V and 0 bases from J, with 18 bases in between. CDR3 nucleotides: TGTGCCAGCAGCTTCCGGGGAAGTCTTTTCGATAGCAATCAGCCCCAGCATTTT. This gives the protein CASSFRGSLFDSNQPQHF.

The rearrangement links TRBV6-6 to TRBJ2-7; D gene ambiguous. Germline CDR1 reads MNHNY; CDR2 reads SVGAGI (reference sequence). Trimming took off 0 bases at V and 3 bases at J, with 9 bases between the two ends. This CDR3 region has 14 residues. CDR3 coding DNA: TGTGCCAGCAGTTACTCGAAACAGATCTACGAGCAGTACTTC. Protein: CASSYSKQIYEQYF.

The chain joins TRBV4-1 to TRBJ2-1; TRBD2 matches 11 bases. From germline, CDR1 is MGHRA and CDR2 YSYEKL. The CDR3 is 15 residues long. V shed 3 bases and J 5 bases; nucleotides not matched to a gene: 3. The CDR3 bases are TGCGCCAGCAGCCACCCACTAGCGGGGGACAATGAGCAGTTCTTC. The encoded protein is CASSHPLAGDNEQFF.

The chain employs TRBV5-1 and TRBJ2-2; D not resolved. Germline loops: CDR1 SGHRS, CDR2 YFSETQ. This CDR3 contains 15 residues. V lost 1 base, J lost 4 bases, and 11 bases lay in between. The CDR3 sequence is CASSLLPSGTGELFF. The CDR3 DNA reads TGCGCCAGCAGCTTGCTGCCCTCCGGCACCGGGGAGCTGTTTTTT.

The rearrangement links TRBV29-1 to TRBJ1-3; TRBD1 is a possible D gene (5 bases). Germline CDR1 reads SQVTM; CDR2 reads ANQGSEA. V gave up 5 bases and J gave up 0 bases, with 8 bases separating them. This CDR3 is 13 amino acids long. CDR3: CSVPDSSGNTIYF. CDR3 sequence (DNA): TGCAGCGTTCCCGACAGCTCTGGAAACACCATATATTTT.

The chain joins TRBV27 to TRBJ2-1; D is ambiguous. With 9 bases removed from V and 9 bases from J, the gap between germline ends came to 9 bases. From germline, CDR1 is MNHEY and CDR2 SMNVEV (reference sequence). The CDR3 is 10 amino acids. CDR3 in amino acids: CARRWGEQFF. The CDR3 DNA reads TGTGCCAGACGCTGGGGTGAGCAGTTCTTC.

The V and J genes are TRBV19 and TRBJ1-4, with a tentative D call TRBD1 (6 bases). The germline V gene has CDR1 LNHDA and CDR2 SQIVND (reference sequence). V lost 3 bases and J lost 5, with 10 bases in between. This CDR3 spans 14 amino acids. The CDR3 bases are TGTGCCAGTAGTATTCTGGGGGCGAATGAAAAACTGTTTTTT. This translates into CASSILGANEKLFF. The full variable domain, rest sourced from reference TRBV19 and TRBJ1-4, is DGGITQSPKYLFRKEGQNVTLSCEQNLNHDAMYWYRQDPGQGLRLIYYSQIVNDFQKGDIAEGYSVSREKKESFPLTVTSAQKNPTAFYLCASSILGANEKLFFGSGTQLSVL.

The genes are TRBV7-9 and TRBJ1-3; D is possibly TRBD1 (5 bases). Germline V lookup: CDR1 SEHNR, CDR2 FQNEAQ (reference sequence). Trimming cost V 1 base and J 0 bases, with 19 bases left between them. CDR3 size: 19 residues. CDR3 nucleotide sequence: TGTGCCAGCAGCTTAGGATACCCGGGACTCCCGAGCTCTGGAAACACCATATATTTT. Translation: CASSLGYPGLPSSGNTIYF.

The rearrangement links TRBV5-6 to TRBJ2-7; D ambiguous. The CDR3 covers 13 residues. The ends were cut back, 1 base at V and 5 bases at J, with 10 bases in the middle. The V gene's germline CDR1 is SGHDT and CDR2 YYEEEE. The CDR3 coding sequence is TGTGCCAGCAGCTTGACCAGTGGAGACGAGCAGTACTTC. Its protein is CASSLTSGDEQYF.

V is TRBV13 and J is TRBJ2-7; 10 nucleotides match TRBD1. The CDR3 length is 16 residues. CDR1 PRHDT and CDR2 FYEKMQ come from the germline V gene (reference sequence). With V trimmed by 5 bases and J by 3 bases, 10 bases remained unmatched. CDR3 sequence: CASSPAGQGVVYEQYF. The CDR3 DNA sequence: TGTGCCAGCAGCCCGGCTGGACAGGGGGTGGTCTACGAGCAGTACTTC.

The chain is built from TRBV9 and TRBJ2-7; 9 nucleotides line up with TRBD1. Germline CDR1 and CDR2: SGDLS and YYNGEE. Trimming at V came to 0 bases and at J to 6 bases, leaving 10 bases not matched to a gene. CDR3 length: 16 residues. The CDR3 here is CASSVGSGTGTSEQYF. The CDR3 DNA reads TGTGCCAGCAGCGTAGGAAGCGGGACAGGGACGAGCGAGCAGTACTTC.

The rearrangement uses TRBV15 and TRBJ2-2; no clear D. V was clipped by 0 bases and J by 0 bases, with 8 bases between them. The germline gives CDR1 LNHNV, CDR2 YYDKDF (reference sequence). The CDR3 extends over 16 amino acids. The DNA for the CDR3 is TGTGCCACCAGCAGAGATGCTGCCGCGAACACCGGGGAGCTGTTTTTT. Its protein product is CATSRDAAANTGELFF.

This chain connects TRBV5-4 to TRBJ2-5; D is unresolved. V was trimmed by 0 bases and J by 3 bases, leaving 6 bases between them. CDR1 and CDR2 (germline): SGHNT, YYREEE (reference sequence). CDR3 length: 13 residues. The CDR3 loop is CASSLVTEETQYF. In nucleotides, the CDR3 is TGTGCCAGCAGCTTGGTGACGGAAGAGACCCAGTACTTC.

Of note for this clone: This same CDR3 is encoded by further DNA sequences in the sample. The genes are TRBV5-1 and TRBJ2-3; perhaps TRBD2 as D (6 bases). The CDR3 has 14 amino acids. Trimming cost V 2 bases and J 4 bases, with 11 bases left between them. The germline CDR1 and CDR2 sequences are SGHRS and YFSETQ. The CDR3 nucleotides read TGCGCCAGCAGCTTTGGCGGGGCCGCAGATACGCAGTATTTT. Encoded protein: CASSFGGAADTQYF.

J is TRBJ2-5 and V is TRBV19; the D gene is possibly TRBD1 (6 bases). CDR1 LNHDA and CDR2 SQIVND come from the germline V gene (reference sequence). The CDR3 extends over 13 amino acids. Trimming cost V 3 bases and J 9 bases, with 14 bases left between them. CDR3 coding DNA: TGTGCCAGTAGTATGGCAGGGGCCATGGCCCAGTACTTC. It encodes CASSMAGAMAQYF.

In its sample, this clone was seen a few times. The chain has TRBV15 and TRBJ2-2; unclear D gene. Germline assignment: CDR1 LNHNV and CDR2 YYDKDF (reference sequence). The CDR3 covers 17 residues. V was shortened by 0 bases and J by 1 base, with 12 bases between the two germline ends. CDR3 sequence: CATSRDRDIQNTGELFF. The CDR3 coding sequence is TGTGCCACCAGCAGAGATCGCGACATTCAGAACACCGGGGAGCTGTTTTTT.